The 15 T cell receptor beta chains reported below all come from one sample, sequenced in a study of vaccination effects on CD4 cells after COVID-19. These receptors lack a known antigen. Sequencing in the ViraFEST assay came after antigen-specific CD4+ T cells had been expanded with viral peptide pools, which were used to stimulate PBMC. Following a roughly 11-day culture, CD4+ T cells were purified. Subjects were given two BNT162b2 or mRNA-1273 vaccine doses. Sequenced by immunoSEQ multiplex PCR; TCRdb stores in-frame clones only, minus some. The data contain over 80,000 clones, 77% of them singletons. The sequencing here drew on CD4+ T cells from PBMCs cultured with HCoV-OC43 spike peptides, taken after COVID-19 vaccination. The subset here: HCoV-OC43 spike overlapping peptide pool stimulation. These receptors were collected from a human donor who received a COVID-19 vaccine.

Only one count was recorded for this clone. V usage is TRBV6-5 and J usage is TRBJ1-2; D uncertain. Trimming removed 8 bases from V and 4 bases from J, with 11 bases in between. Germline values: CDR1 MNHEY, CDR2 SVGAGI. The CDR3 spans 12 residues. The CDR3, as DNA: TGTGCCAGCCGGGAGGCCGGCTATGGCTACACCTTC. Translation gives CASREAGYGYTF.

This clone was detected only a few times. The chain recombines TRBV5-1 with TRBJ2-2; no firm D call. V lost 0 bases to trimming and J lost 6 bases, with 9 bases between them. The CDR3 covers 14 residues. Germline CDR1 SGHRS, CDR2 YFSETQ. The CDR3 DNA sequence: TGCGCCAGCAGCTTGGGGACCAATGCCGGGGAGCTGTTTTTT. This sequence encodes CASSLGTNAGELFF.

This chain links TRBV5-4 with TRBJ1-4, with 9 bases lining up with TRBD1. The CDR3 runs to 14 residues. Germline V gives CDR1 SGHNT, CDR2 YYREEE (reference sequence). Losses at the gene ends were 3 bases for V and 6 bases for J; bases not matched to a gene: 3. The CDR3: CASSSTGGDEKLFF. Written as DNA, the CDR3 is TGTGCCAGCAGCTCAACAGGGGGCGATGAAAAACTGTTTTTT.

The J gene is TRBJ2-3, the V gene TRBV12-3 or TRBV12-4; no firm D call. CDR3 length equals 11 residues. V was shortened by 1 base and J by 5 bases, with 1 base between the two germline ends. The CDR3: CASSLGDTQYF. CDR3 sequence (DNA): TGTGCCAGCAGTTTAGGAGATACGCAGTATTTT.

The V and J genes are TRBV5-5 and TRBJ1-2; D perhaps matches TRBD1 (5 bases). Between the trimmed V and J ends, which lost 6 bases and 5 bases, there was a span of 14 bases. The CDR3 spans 13 residues. The germline V gene encodes CDR1 SGHKS and CDR2 YYEKEE (reference sequence). CDR3 sequence reads: CASTLEGPYGYTF. CDR3 nucleotides: TGTGCCAGCACCCTGGAGGGACCGTATGGCTACACCTTC.

The gene calls are TRBV3-1 (or the pseudogene TRBV3-2) and TRBJ1-6, with 9 nucleotides matching TRBD1. The CDR3 consists of 14 residues. J was trimmed by 9 bases and V by 1 base; bases with no gene match: 1. CDR1 and CDR2 from the germline V gene are LGHDT and YNNKEL (reference sequence). Written as DNA, the CDR3 is TGTGCCAGCAGCCAAGGACAGGGGGGTTCACCCCTCCACTTT. It translates to CASSQGQGGSPLHF.

The chain joins TRBV27 to TRBJ2-3, with 11 bases aligning to TRBD2. There are 15 residues in the CDR3. Germline V lookup: CDR1 MNHEY, CDR2 SMNVEV (reference sequence). V lost 8 bases to trimming and J lost 4 bases; unmatched junction nucleotides: 8. CDR3 sequence: CASLKPSGGSDTQYF. The CDR3 coding sequence is TGTGCCAGCCTCAAACCTAGCGGGGGGTCAGATACGCAGTATTTT.

The chain carries TRBV4-1 and TRBJ2-5; D may be TRBD1 (6 bases). Per germline, CDR1 MGHRA and CDR2 YSYEKL. The ends were cut back, 0 bases at V and 4 bases at J, with 18 bases in the middle. This CDR3 has 17 residues. CDR3: CASSQDSQGNSLETQYF. CDR3 nucleotides: TGCGCCAGCAGCCAAGATTCACAGGGTAATTCGTTAGAGACCCAGTACTTC.

The chain links TRBV5-1 to TRBJ2-3; D possibly corresponds to TRBD1 (6 bases). CDR1 and CDR2 from the germline V gene are SGHRS and YFSETQ. The CDR3 spans 15 residues. V lost 0 bases and J lost 4, with 12 bases in between. In DNA form, the CDR3 reads TGCGCCAGCAGCTTGGACCCCGGGACACCAGATACGCAGTATTTT. Protein sequence: CASSLDPGTPDTQYF.

The chain couples TRBV2 to TRBJ2-7, with a tentative D call TRBD2 (7 bases). V was pared by 7 bases and J by 4 bases, with 20 bases between. CDR1 and CDR2 from the germline V gene are SNHLY and FYNNEI. CDR3 length equals 15 residues. This CDR3 reads CASKFRGGGSYEQYV. CDR3 nucleotides: TGTGCCAGCAAATTCCGAGGGGGGGGCTCTTACGAGCAGTACGTC.

The V and J genes are TRBV6-5 and TRBJ1-1, with no clear D. The V and J ends lost 6 bases and 1 base respectively, with 9 bases between them. Germline CDR1 and CDR2: MNHEY and SVGAGI. This CDR3 comprises 13 residues. CDR3 nucleotides: TGTGCCAGCAGAATGGACGGGAACACTGAAGCTTTCTTT. Its translation: CASRMDGNTEAFF.

The gene calls are TRBV24-1 and TRBJ1-1, with no clear D. V was pared by 5 bases and J by 2 bases, with 11 bases between. From germline, CDR1 is KGHDR and CDR2 SFDVKD. The CDR3 runs to 14 residues. CDR3 sequence: CATSGPGANTEAFF. The CDR3 bases are TGTGCCACCAGTGGGCCAGGAGCCAACACTGAAGCTTTCTTT.

This chain links TRBV10-1 with TRBJ2-3, with D perhaps matching TRBD2 (5 bases). V was trimmed by 5 bases and J by 2 bases, leaving 8 bases between them. Looked up from germline, CDR1 is WNHNN and CDR2 is SYGVQD (reference sequence). This CDR3 has 13 amino acids. The CDR3 DNA follows: TGCGCCAGCAGTCCCGGGATCACAGATACGCAGTATTTT. It specifies CASSPGITDTQYF.

V and J are TRBV6-6 and TRBJ2-2; D remains ambiguous. With 0 bases removed from V and 2 bases from J, the gap between germline ends came to 7 bases. The CDR3 is 15 residues long. CDR1 is MNHNY, CDR2 SVGAGI, per germline (reference sequence). CDR3 nucleotide sequence: TGTGCCAGCAGTTACTCCCCGGGTAACACCGGGGAGCTGTTTTTT. Amino acids: CASSYSPGNTGELFF.

The chain combines TRBV24-1 with TRBJ2-2; D unclear. This CDR3 is built from 14 residues. Trimming pared 3 bases from V and 4 bases from J, leaving 8 bases between. In germline, CDR1 is KGHDR, CDR2 SFDVKD. Here the CDR3 DNA reads TGTGCCACCAGTGATGGGGATCCCACCGGGGAGCTGTTTTTT. Translated: CATSDGDPTGELFF.